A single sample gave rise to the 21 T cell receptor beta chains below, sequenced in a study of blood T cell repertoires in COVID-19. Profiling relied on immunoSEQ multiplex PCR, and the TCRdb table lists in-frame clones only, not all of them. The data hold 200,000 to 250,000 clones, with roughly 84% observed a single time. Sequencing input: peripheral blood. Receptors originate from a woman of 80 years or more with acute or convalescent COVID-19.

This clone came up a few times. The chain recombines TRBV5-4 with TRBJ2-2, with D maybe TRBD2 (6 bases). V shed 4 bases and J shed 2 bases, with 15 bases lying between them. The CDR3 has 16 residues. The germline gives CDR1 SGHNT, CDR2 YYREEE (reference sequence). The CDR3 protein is CASSPSGGTNTGELFF. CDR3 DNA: TGTGCCAGCAGCCCCTCAGGAGGGACTAACACCGGGGAGCTGTTTTTT.

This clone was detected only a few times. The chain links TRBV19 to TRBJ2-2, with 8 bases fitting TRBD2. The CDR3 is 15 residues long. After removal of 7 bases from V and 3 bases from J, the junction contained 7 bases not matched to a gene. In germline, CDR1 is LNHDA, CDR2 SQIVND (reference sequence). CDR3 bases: TGTGCCAGTAAATCGACTAGCGTAGACACCGGGGAGCTGTTTTTT. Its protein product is CASKSTSVDTGELFF.

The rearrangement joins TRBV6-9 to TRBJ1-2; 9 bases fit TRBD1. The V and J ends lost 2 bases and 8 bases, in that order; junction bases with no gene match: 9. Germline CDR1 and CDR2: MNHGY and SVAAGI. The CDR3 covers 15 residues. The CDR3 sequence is CASSYRDREGYGYTF. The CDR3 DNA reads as TGTGCCAGCAGTTATCGGGACAGGGAGGGTTACGGCTACACCTTC.

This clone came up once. The CDR3 is CASGLPREHEAFF. The CDR3, as DNA: TGTGCTAGTGGTTTGCCTAGAGAGCATGAAGCTTTCTTT. The genes are TRBV12-5 and TRBJ1-1; D remains ambiguous. The CDR3 is 13 residues long. Germline lookup yields CDR1 LGHNT and CDR2 FRNRAP. Between the trimmed V and J ends, which lost 2 bases and 7 bases, there was a span of 11 bases.

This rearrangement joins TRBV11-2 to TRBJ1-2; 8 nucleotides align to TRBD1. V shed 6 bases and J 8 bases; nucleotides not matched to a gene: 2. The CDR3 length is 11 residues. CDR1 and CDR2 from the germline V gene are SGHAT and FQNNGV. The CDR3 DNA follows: TGTGCCAGCAGTTACAGGGGGGGCTACACCTTC. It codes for CASSYRGGYTF. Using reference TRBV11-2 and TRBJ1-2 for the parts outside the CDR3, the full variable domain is EAGVAQSPRYKIIEKRQSVAFWCNPISGHATLYWYQQILGQGPKLLIQFQNNGVVDDSQLPKDRFSAERLKGVDSTLKIQPAKLEDSAVYLCASSYRGGYTFGSGTRLTVV.

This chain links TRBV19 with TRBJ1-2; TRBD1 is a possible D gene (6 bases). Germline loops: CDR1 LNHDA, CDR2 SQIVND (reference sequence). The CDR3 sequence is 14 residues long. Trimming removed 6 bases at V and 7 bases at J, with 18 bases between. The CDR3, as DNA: TGTGCCAGTAGAACAGGGAACAGATGGCTTGGCTACACCTTC. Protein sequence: CASRTGNRWLGYTF.

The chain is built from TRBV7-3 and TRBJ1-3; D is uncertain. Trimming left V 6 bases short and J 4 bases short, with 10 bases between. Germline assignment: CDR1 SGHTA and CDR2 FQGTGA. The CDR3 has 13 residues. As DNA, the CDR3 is TGTGCCAGCAGTTCAGGAACAGGAAACACCATATATTTT. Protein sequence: CASSSGTGNTIYF.

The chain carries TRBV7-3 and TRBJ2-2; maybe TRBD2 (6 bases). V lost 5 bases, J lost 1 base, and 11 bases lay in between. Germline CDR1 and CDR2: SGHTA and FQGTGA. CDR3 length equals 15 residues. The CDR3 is CASSPTSLNTGELFF. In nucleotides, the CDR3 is TGTGCCAGCAGCCCAACTAGCCTGAACACCGGGGAGCTGTTTTTT.

CDR3 nucleotides: TGTGCCAGCAGACGACAGGGGGCGTATGGCTACACCTTC. Encoded protein: CASRRQGAYGYTF. This sequence joins TRBV6-5 and TRBJ1-2; TRBD1 aligns across 10 bases. The CDR3 is 13 residues long. V trimming: 6 bases; J trimming: 5 bases; junction bases outside the gene matches: 3. CDR1 and CDR2 (germline): MNHEY, SVGAGI.

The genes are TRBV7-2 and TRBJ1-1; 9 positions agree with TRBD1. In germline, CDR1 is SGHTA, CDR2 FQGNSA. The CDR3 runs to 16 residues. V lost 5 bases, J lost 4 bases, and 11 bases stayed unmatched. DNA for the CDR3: TGTGCCAGCAGCGAACAGGGGGCGCGGTTGAGCACTGAAGCTTTCTTT. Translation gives CASSEQGARLSTEAFF. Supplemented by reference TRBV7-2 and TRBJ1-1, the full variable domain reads GAGVSQSPSNKVTEKGKDVELRCDPISGHTALYWYRQSLGQGLEFLIYFQGNSAPDKSGLPSDRFSAERTGGSVSTLTIQRTQQEDSAVYLCASSEQGARLSTEAFFGQGTRLTVV.

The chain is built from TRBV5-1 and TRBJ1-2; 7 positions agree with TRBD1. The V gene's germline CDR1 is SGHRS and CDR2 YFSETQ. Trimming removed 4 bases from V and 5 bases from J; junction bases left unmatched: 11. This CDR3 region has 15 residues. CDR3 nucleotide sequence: TGCGCCAGCAGCCCCGGGACAGTCAATTATTATGGCTACACCTTC. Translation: CASSPGTVNYYGYTF.

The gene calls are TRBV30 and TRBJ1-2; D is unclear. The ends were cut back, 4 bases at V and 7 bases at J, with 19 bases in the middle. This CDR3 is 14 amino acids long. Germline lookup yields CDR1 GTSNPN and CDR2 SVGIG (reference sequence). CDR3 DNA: TGTGCCTGGAAGGTGGATGAGGCAGCTCTTGGCTACACCTTC. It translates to CAWKVDEAALGYTF.

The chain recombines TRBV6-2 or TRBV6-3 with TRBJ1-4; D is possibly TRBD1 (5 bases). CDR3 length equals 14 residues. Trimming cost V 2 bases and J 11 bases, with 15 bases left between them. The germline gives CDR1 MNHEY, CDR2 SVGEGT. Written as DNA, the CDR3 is TGTGCCAGCAGTTACACGGCAGGGAAGGAGAAACTGTTTTTT. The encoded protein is CASSYTAGKEKLFF.

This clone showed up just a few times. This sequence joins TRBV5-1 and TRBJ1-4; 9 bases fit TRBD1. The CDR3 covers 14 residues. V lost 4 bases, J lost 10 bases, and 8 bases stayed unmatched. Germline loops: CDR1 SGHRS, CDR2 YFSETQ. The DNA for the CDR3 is TGCGCCAGCAGCCAGGGACAGGGAAACCCAAAACTGTTTTTT. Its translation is CASSQGQGNPKLFF.

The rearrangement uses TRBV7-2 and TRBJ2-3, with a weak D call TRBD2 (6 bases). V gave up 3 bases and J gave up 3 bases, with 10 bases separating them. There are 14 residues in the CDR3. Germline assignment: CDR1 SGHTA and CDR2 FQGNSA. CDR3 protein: CASSLEGRTDTQYF. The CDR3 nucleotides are TGTGCCAGCAGCTTGGAGGGTAGGACAGATACGCAGTATTTT.

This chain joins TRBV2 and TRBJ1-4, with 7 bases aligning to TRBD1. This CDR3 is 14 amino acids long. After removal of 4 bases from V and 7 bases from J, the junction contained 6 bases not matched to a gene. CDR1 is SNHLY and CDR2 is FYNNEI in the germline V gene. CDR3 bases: TGTGCCAGCAGTGTGGAGACAGGGTCTGAAAAACTGTTTTTT. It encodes CASSVETGSEKLFF.

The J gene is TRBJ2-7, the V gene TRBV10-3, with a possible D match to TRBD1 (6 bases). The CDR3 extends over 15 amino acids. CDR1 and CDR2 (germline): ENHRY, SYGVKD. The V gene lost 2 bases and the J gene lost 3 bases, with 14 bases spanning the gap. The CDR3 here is CAISERRTADYEQYF. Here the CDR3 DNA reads TGTGCCATCAGTGAGAGAAGGACAGCCGACTACGAGCAGTACTTC.

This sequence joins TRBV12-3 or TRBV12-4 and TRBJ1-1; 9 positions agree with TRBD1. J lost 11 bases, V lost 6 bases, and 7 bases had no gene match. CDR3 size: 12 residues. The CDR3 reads CASSGTGSTAFF. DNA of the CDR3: TGTGCCAGCAGCGGGACAGGGTCTACGGCTTTCTTT.

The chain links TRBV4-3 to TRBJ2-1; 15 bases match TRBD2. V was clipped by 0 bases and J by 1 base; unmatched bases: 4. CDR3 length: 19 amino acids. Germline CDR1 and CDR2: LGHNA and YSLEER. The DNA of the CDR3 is TGCGCCAGCAGCCAAGATAGGACTAGCGGGGGGGCTTCCTACAATGAGCAGTTCTTC. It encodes CASSQDRTSGGASYNEQFF.

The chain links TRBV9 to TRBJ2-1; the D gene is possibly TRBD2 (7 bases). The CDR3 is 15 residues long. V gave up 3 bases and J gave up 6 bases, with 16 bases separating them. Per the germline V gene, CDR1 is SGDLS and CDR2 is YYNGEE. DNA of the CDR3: TGTGCCAGCAGCGCAACGGGGGGCCCAGCCAATGAGCAGTTCTTC. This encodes CASSATGGPANEQFF. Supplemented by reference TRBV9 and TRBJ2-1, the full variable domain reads DSGVTQTPKHLITATGQRVTLRCSPRSGDLSVYWYQQSLDQGLQFLIQYYNGEERAKGNILERFSAQQFPDLHSELNLSSLELGDSALYFCASSATGGPANEQFFGPGTRLTVL.

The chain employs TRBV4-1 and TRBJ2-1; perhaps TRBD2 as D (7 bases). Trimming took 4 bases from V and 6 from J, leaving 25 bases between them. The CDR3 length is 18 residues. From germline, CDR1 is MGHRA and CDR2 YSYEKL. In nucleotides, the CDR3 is TGCGCCAGCAGCCCCCCATGGTGGGCGGCGGGGGCCTCCAATGAGCAGTTCTTC. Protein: CASSPPWWAAGASNEQFF.